Each of the 18 T cell receptor beta chains below was sequenced from the same sample in a study of OX40 agonist ivuxolimab in advanced cancers. The repertoire was sequenced with immunoSEQ multiplex PCR; TCRdb's copy has only in-frame clones and lacks some. The sample includes tens of thousands of clones, 80% to 90% of them seen just once. Here the sequenced sample was CD4+ or CD8+ T cells sorted from blood, taken in a trial of the OX40 agonist ivuxolimab. These TCRs come from an adult with an advanced solid tumor such as melanoma, head and neck, liver or kidney cancer.

The chain employs TRBV19 and TRBJ1-4; D is possibly TRBD1 (5 bases). Trimming shortened V by 3 bases and J by 6 bases, and 11 bases separated the two germline ends. CDR3 length: 14 amino acids. The germline CDR1 and CDR2 sequences are LNHDA and SQIVND (reference sequence). CDR3 loop: CASSIQGVDEKLFF. The DNA of the CDR3 is TGTGCCAGTAGTATTCAGGGAGTGGATGAAAAACTGTTTTTT.

This chain links TRBV11-2 with TRBJ2-3; TRBD2 is a possible D gene (5 bases). V was pared by 5 bases and J by 2 bases, with 8 bases between. This CDR3 spans 13 amino acids. Germline CDR1 reads SGHAT; CDR2 reads FQNNGV. The CDR3 region is CASSLGLTDTQYF. CDR3 in DNA: TGTGCCAGCAGCCTAGGACTCACAGATACGCAGTATTTT. Full variable domain (remainder filled in from reference TRBV11-2 and TRBJ2-3): EAGVAQSPRYKIIEKRQSVAFWCNPISGHATLYWYQQILGQGPKLLIQFQNNGVVDDSQLPKDRFSAERLKGVDSTLKIQPAKLEDSAVYLCASSLGLTDTQYFGPGTRLTVL.

The chain recombines TRBV15 with TRBJ2-7; no clear D gene. V lost 1 base, J lost 3 bases, and 7 bases lay in between. Germline assignment: CDR1 LNHNV and CDR2 YYDKDF (reference sequence). The CDR3 runs 13 residues. As DNA, the CDR3 is TGTGCCACCAGCAGAGTAGGCGACTACGAGCAGTACTTC. It specifies CATSRVGDYEQYF.

The DNA of the CDR3 is TGCGCCAGCGGGGAAGGGCTGAGCACAGATACGCAGTATTTT. It is translated as CASGEGLSTDTQYF. The chain employs TRBV5-1 and TRBJ2-3; D is unclear. The V gene lost 7 bases and the J gene lost 0 bases, with 12 bases spanning the gap. Germline assignment: CDR1 SGHRS and CDR2 YFSETQ. The CDR3 consists of 14 residues.

This chain uses TRBV4-2 with TRBJ2-6, with TRBD2 as a possible D gene (6 bases). The CDR3 loop spans 19 amino acids. The germline V gene has CDR1 LGHNA and CDR2 YNFKEQ. V was clipped by 0 bases and J by 4 bases, with 19 bases between them. The chain's CDR3 is CASSQDAGSLLAGANVLTF. The CDR3 bases are TGTGCCAGCAGCCAAGATGCGGGGTCCCTCCTGGCAGGGGCCAACGTCCTGACTTTC.

The rearrangement links TRBV5-1 to TRBJ2-5; no clear D. V was cut by 6 bases and J by 4 bases, with 16 bases left in between. This CDR3 spans 14 amino acids. Per the germline V gene, CDR1 is SGHRS and CDR2 is YFSETQ. The CDR3 DNA reads as TGCGCCAGCACCCTGGAGTGGTTTCGAGAGACCCAGTACTTC. Translating it yields CASTLEWFRETQYF.

J is TRBJ1-2 and V is TRBV19; 7 bases align to TRBD1. Looked up from germline, CDR1 is LNHDA and CDR2 is SQIVND (reference sequence). CDR3 size: 14 residues. Trimming took 6 bases from V and 1 from J; bases not matched to a gene: 5. The DNA of the CDR3 is TGTGCCAGTAGCGGACAGGTGAATAACTATGGCTACACCTTC. This codes for CASSGQVNNYGYTF.

The chain employs TRBV28 and TRBJ2-3; possible D gene TRBD2, 7 bases. The germline CDR1 and CDR2 sequences are MDHEN and SYDVKM. This CDR3 region has 15 residues. The V and J ends lost 6 bases and 4 bases respectively, with 17 bases between them. The CDR3 sequence is CASSYPQGGADTQYF. The CDR3 DNA is TGTGCCAGCAGCTACCCACAAGGGGGGGCAGATACGCAGTATTTT.

The chain combines TRBV10-3 with TRBJ2-5; TRBD1 matches at 8 bases. The DNA end is more similar to TRBJ2-7, so the J call may be wrong. Per the germline V gene, CDR1 is ENHRY and CDR2 is SYGVKD. The CDR3 contains 13 residues. The CDR3, as DNA: TGTGCCATCAGCGGCCTACAGGGGGGCGAGCAGTACTTC. Translating it yields CAISGLQGGEQYF.

The chain combines TRBV10-3 with TRBJ2-1; 8 bases are a match to TRBD1. CDR1 and CDR2 from the germline V gene are ENHRY and SYGVKD. With V trimmed by 8 bases and J by 7 bases, 1 base remained unmatched. The CDR3 is 11 amino acids. For the CDR3, the DNA is TGTGCCATCGGACAGGGAAATGAGCAGTTCTTC. The encoded protein is CAIGQGNEQFF.

This chain links TRBV7-9 with TRBJ2-5, with D uncertain. The V and J ends lost 6 bases and 7 bases respectively, with 18 bases between them. Germline lookup yields CDR1 SEHNR and CDR2 FQNEAQ (reference sequence). CDR3 length: 14 amino acids. DNA for the CDR3: TGTGCCAGCAGTCCCGACACTCACTTTTGGACCCAGTACTTC. This translates into CASSPDTHFWTQYF.

The CDR3 sequence: CASSAGVNEIQETQYF. DNA for the CDR3: TGTGCCAGCTCCGCCGGGGTCAACGAAATCCAAGAGACCCAGTACTTC. This chain links TRBV18 with TRBJ2-5; D is possibly TRBD2 (5 bases). V dropped 6 bases and J dropped 1 base, with 18 bases sitting between them. The germline V gene has CDR1 KGHSH and CDR2 LQKENI. The CDR3 contains 16 residues.

The chain employs TRBV4-3 and TRBJ2-5; D might be TRBD2 (6 bases). Matching the DNA end better, TRBJ2-7 makes the J call doubtful. Germline V gene data show CDR1 as LGHNA and CDR2 as YSLEER. This CDR3 has 15 amino acids. The CDR3 is CASSQALGTFLEQYF. CDR3 in DNA: TGCGCCAGCAGCCAAGCTTTAGGGACTTTCCTCGAGCAGTACTTC.

This clone was found a few times. The rearrangement joins TRBV5-1 to TRBJ1-1; D gene unclear. This CDR3 spans 13 amino acids. Germline lookup yields CDR1 SGHRS and CDR2 YFSETQ. V was pared by 4 bases and J by 4 bases, with 11 bases between. The CDR3 loop is CASSRGEGTEAFF. In nucleotides, the CDR3 is TGCGCCAGCAGCCGTGGTGAGGGCACTGAAGCTTTCTTT.

This chain joins TRBV4-2 and TRBJ2-2; tentative D call: TRBD2 (5 bases). Trimming pared 0 bases from V and 0 bases from J, leaving 8 bases between. The CDR3 covers 16 residues. From germline, CDR1 is LGHNA and CDR2 YNFKEQ. The CDR3 DNA reads as TGTGCCAGCAGCCAAGAGCCGGGGTCGAACACCGGGGAGCTGTTTTTT. It translates to CASSQEPGSNTGELFF.

In nucleotides, the CDR3 is TGTGCCAGCAGCTGGACGGTGAACACTGAAGCTTTCTTT. Translation: CASSWTVNTEAFF. The V gene is TRBV5-5, the J gene TRBJ1-1; the D is unclear. The CDR3 runs to 13 residues. CDR1 is SGHKS and CDR2 is YYEKEE in the germline V gene (reference sequence). Deletions cut 3 bases from V and 0 bases from J, with 6 bases between.

There are a few counts of this clone. The V call is TRBV25-1, the J call TRBJ2-7; 7 bases are shared with TRBD2. V dropped 4 bases and J dropped 5; count of bases not matched to a gene: 8. Looked up from germline, CDR1 is MGHDK and CDR2 is SYGVNS. This CDR3 is 14 amino acids long. The CDR3 bases are TGTGCCAGCAGTGGAAATTGGGGGGGGGACGAGCAGTACTTC. Translated, it gives CASSGNWGGDEQYF.

V and J are TRBV29-1 and TRBJ2-2, with no clear D. CDR1 SQVTM and CDR2 ANQGSEA come from the germline V gene. The CDR3 spans 12 residues. Trimming removed 3 bases at V and 3 bases at J, with 5 bases between. The CDR3 is CSVDTDTGELFF. DNA for the CDR3: TGCAGCGTTGACACCGACACCGGGGAGCTGTTTTTT.